This T cell receptor (beta chain) was sequenced in a study of shared clonotypes between healthy human individuals. Sequencing was at deep level. As handled by the study authors: Filtering differed for immunoSEQ, which gave only junction sequences without quality scores. Measured with immunoSEQ multiplex PCR; TCRdb has only the in-frame clones, and not every one. V, J and clone size were drawn from that table, and D and trimming were deduced from the DNA. This table has about 480,000 clones, 75% to 80% appearing once. With respect to this clone: The antigen remains undetermined.

Study-level points and caveats: Apart from blood, nothing was sampled; tissue repertoires likely differ.

Some 84 million PBMCs supplied genomic DNA for unsorted samples. Sequencing used PBMCs. This receptor was identified in a woman aged 40 to 50 in good health. Some clones in this sample may be carry-over from other donors' samples.

CDR3 DNA: TGTGCCACCAGCAGCCGGAGGGGAGCGAACACCGGGGAGCTGTTTTTT. Translating gives CATSSRRGANTGELFF. J is TRBJ2-2 and V is TRBV15; weak D call: TRBD2 (6 bases). Germline values: CDR1 LNHNV, CDR2 YYDKDF (reference sequence). CDR3 length: 16 residues. V was pared by 3 bases and J by 0 bases, with 11 bases between.